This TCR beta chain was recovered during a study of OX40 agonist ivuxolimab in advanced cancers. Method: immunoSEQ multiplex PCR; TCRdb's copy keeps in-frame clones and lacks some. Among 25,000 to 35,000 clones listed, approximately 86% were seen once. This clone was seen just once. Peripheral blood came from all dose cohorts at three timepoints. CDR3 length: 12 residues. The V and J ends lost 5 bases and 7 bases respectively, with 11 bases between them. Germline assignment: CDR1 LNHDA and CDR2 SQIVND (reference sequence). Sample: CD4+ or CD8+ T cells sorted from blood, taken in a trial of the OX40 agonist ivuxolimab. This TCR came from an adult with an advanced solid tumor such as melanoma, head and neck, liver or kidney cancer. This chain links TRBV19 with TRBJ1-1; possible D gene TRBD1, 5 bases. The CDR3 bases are TGTGCCAGTAGTCTACGGGACGGTGAAGCTTTCTTT. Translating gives CASSLRDGEAFF.